This is a list of T cell receptor beta chains from one sample in a study of blood T cell repertoires in COVID-19. Profiling relied on immunoSEQ multiplex PCR, and the TCRdb table lists in-frame clones only, not all of them. Of about 240,000 clones in the sample, about 86% were seen once. The material sequenced was peripheral blood. The receptors stem from an elderly woman with acute or convalescent COVID-19. Each CDR3 is given with its conserved first and last residue. The D gene is left open where the match is weak. Clone size is given for some rows only: seen once, a few or many times, or a class if the clone is expanded.

clone_size: once
v_call: TRBV2
d_call: NA
cdr3_length: 10
j_call: TRBJ2-7
cdr3_nt: TGTGCCAGCAGGGGCGCCGGGGGGTACTTC
cdr3_aa: CASRGAGGYF

clone_size: once
v_call: TRBV29-1
d_call: TRBD1
cdr3_length: 13
j_call: TRBJ2-1
cdr3_nt: TGCAGCGGGAGTGAGGGGGCGATGAATGAGCAGTTCTTC
cdr3_aa: CSGSEGAMNEQFF

clone_size: NA
v_call: TRBV7-8
d_call: NA
cdr3_length: 13
j_call: TRBJ2-7
cdr3_nt: TGTGCCAGCACCTCCGCCCGAGGGGGCGAGCAGTACTTC
cdr3_aa: CASTSARGGEQYF

clone_size: NA
v_call: TRBV30
d_call: NA
cdr3_length: 14
j_call: TRBJ1-2
cdr3_nt: TGTGCCTGGAGTGTAAGCCGTATGGTGGATGGCTACACCTTC
cdr3_aa: CAWSVSRMVDGYTF

clone_size: once
v_call: TRBV15
d_call: NA
cdr3_length: 15
j_call: TRBJ1-5
cdr3_nt: TGTGCCACCAGCAGCCGAGGGGGGAGGGATCAGCCCCAGCATTTT
cdr3_aa: CATSSRGGRDQPQHF

clone_size: NA
v_call: TRBV6-5
d_call: NA
cdr3_length: 11
j_call: TRBJ2-5
cdr3_nt: TGTGCCAGCCACAGGGAAGAGACCCAGTACTTC
cdr3_aa: CASHREETQYF

clone_size: NA
v_call: TRBV9
d_call: TRBD2
cdr3_length: 17
j_call: TRBJ2-5
cdr3_nt: TGTGCCAGCAGCGCCAGCTCCCGAGCGGGGTCGGGAGAGACCCAGTACTTC
cdr3_aa: CASSASSRAGSGETQYF

clone_size: NA
v_call: TRBV18
d_call: TRBD1
cdr3_length: 15
j_call: TRBJ1-1
cdr3_nt: TGTGCCAGCTCACCGGGACAGGGAGGTTCCACTGAAGCTTTCTTT
cdr3_aa: CASSPGQGGSTEAFF

clone_size: NA
v_call: TRBV3-1/TRBV3-2
d_call: NA
cdr3_length: 14
j_call: TRBJ2-6
cdr3_nt: TGTGCCAGCAGCGACAGGTCTGGGGCCAACGTCCTGACTTTC
cdr3_aa: CASSDRSGANVLTF

clone_size: NA
v_call: TRBV23-1
d_call: TRBD1
cdr3_length: 16
j_call: TRBJ1-6
cdr3_nt: TGCGCCAGCAGTCAATCATCAGCAGGCAGGGGGTCACCCCTCCACTTT
cdr3_aa: CASSQSSAGRGSPLHF

clone_size: NA
v_call: TRBV18
d_call: TRBD1
cdr3_length: 14
j_call: TRBJ1-1
cdr3_nt: TGTGCCAGCTCAAGCCGGGCCACAGGGGTACGAGCTTTCTTT
cdr3_aa: CASSSRATGVRAFF

clone_size: NA
v_call: TRBV5-1
d_call: TRBD1
cdr3_length: 18
j_call: TRBJ2-1
cdr3_nt: TGCGCCAGCAGCTACCTCTCCCGGGACAGGGGTGTTTACAATGAGCAGTTCTTC
cdr3_aa: CASSYLSRDRGVYNEQFF

clone_size: NA
v_call: TRBV28
d_call: NA
cdr3_length: 13
j_call: TRBJ1-1
cdr3_nt: TGTGCCAGCGGCCCCCCATGGAACACTGAAGCTTTCTTT
cdr3_aa: CASGPPWNTEAFF

clone_size: NA
v_call: TRBV27
d_call: TRBD1
cdr3_length: 15
j_call: TRBJ1-6
cdr3_nt: TGTGCCAGCAACACGGCCGGGACAGTTAATTCACCCCTCCACTTT
cdr3_aa: CASNTAGTVNSPLHF

clone_size: NA
v_call: TRBV2
d_call: NA
cdr3_length: 16
j_call: TRBJ2-3
cdr3_nt: TGTGCCAGCAGTGACCTCCCAGGGGGGAGCACAGATACGCAGTATTTT
cdr3_aa: CASSDLPGGSTDTQYF

clone_size: NA
v_call: TRBV6-5
d_call: TRBD1
cdr3_length: 14
j_call: TRBJ2-7
cdr3_nt: TGTGCCAGCAGACCCGGACAGGGGTCCTACGAGCAGTACTTC
cdr3_aa: CASRPGQGSYEQYF

clone_size: NA
v_call: TRBV3-1/TRBV3-2
d_call: TRBD1
cdr3_length: 18
j_call: TRBJ1-3
cdr3_nt: TGTGCCAGCAGCCCCCGGGACAGGTCCTTAAGCTCTGGAAACACCATATATTTT
cdr3_aa: CASSPRDRSLSSGNTIYF

clone_size: NA
v_call: TRBV2
d_call: NA
cdr3_length: 14
j_call: TRBJ1-1
cdr3_nt: TGTGCCAGCAGTCCCGGGACAACGAACACTGAAGCTTTCTTT
cdr3_aa: CASSPGTTNTEAFF

clone_size: NA
v_call: TRBV9
d_call: TRBD1
cdr3_length: 18
j_call: TRBJ2-5
cdr3_nt: TGTGCCAGCAGCGTAGGCCCCGGGACAGGGGGACCTCAAGAGACCCAGTACTTC
cdr3_aa: CASSVGPGTGGPQETQYF

clone_size: NA
v_call: TRBV27
d_call: TRBD1
cdr3_length: 15
j_call: TRBJ2-2
cdr3_nt: TGTGCCAGCAGTCCCGGGACAGACAACACCGGGGAGCTGTTTTTT
cdr3_aa: CASSPGTDNTGELFF

clone_size: NA
v_call: TRBV29-1
d_call: TRBD1
cdr3_length: 14
j_call: TRBJ1-4
cdr3_nt: TGCAGCGTTGTCTGGACAGGGTCAAATGAAAAACTGTTTTTT
cdr3_aa: CSVVWTGSNEKLFF

clone_size: NA
v_call: TRBV6-1
d_call: TRBD2
cdr3_length: 15
j_call: TRBJ2-5
cdr3_nt: TGTGCCAGCAGTATTGGACTAGCGGGGCTAGAGACCCAGTACTTC
cdr3_aa: CASSIGLAGLETQYF

clone_size: NA
v_call: TRBV3-1/TRBV3-2
d_call: NA
cdr3_length: 13
j_call: TRBJ2-1
cdr3_nt: TGTGCCAGCAGCCAAGATATTAGTACGGAGCAGTTCTTC
cdr3_aa: CASSQDISTEQFF

clone_size: NA
v_call: TRBV30
d_call: TRBD1
cdr3_length: 18
j_call: TRBJ2-2
cdr3_nt: TGTGCCTGGAAGCCACCGGACAGGGGGACACCGAACACCGGGGAGCTGTTTTTT
cdr3_aa: CAWKPPDRGTPNTGELFF

clone_size: NA
v_call: TRBV7-9
d_call: NA
cdr3_length: 15
j_call: TRBJ2-1
cdr3_nt: TGTGCCAGCTCCGAGACGGGGGGCCTCTACAATGAGCAGTTCTTC
cdr3_aa: CASSETGGLYNEQFF

clone_size: NA
v_call: TRBV28
d_call: NA
cdr3_length: 15
j_call: TRBJ2-5
cdr3_nt: TGTGCCAGCAGTTACCCCGGGGGTTGGGGCGAGACCCAGTACTTC
cdr3_aa: CASSYPGGWGETQYF

clone_size: NA
v_call: TRBV7-2
d_call: TRBD2
cdr3_length: 14
j_call: TRBJ2-1
cdr3_nt: TGTGCCAGCAGCTTAGCGGGGATTAGCGGGGGGCAGTTCTTC
cdr3_aa: CASSLAGISGGQFF

clone_size: NA
v_call: TRBV27
d_call: NA
cdr3_length: 17
j_call: TRBJ1-2
cdr3_nt: TGTGCCAGCAACTTATCCGGACAGAGGGCCCCCGAGAATGGCTACACCTTC
cdr3_aa: CASNLSGQRAPENGYTF

clone_size: once
v_call: TRBV28
d_call: TRBD1
cdr3_length: 15
j_call: TRBJ2-1
cdr3_nt: TGTGCCAGCAGGAAAGGAGGGGGACAGGGGACTGAGCAGTTCTTC
cdr3_aa: CASRKGGGQGTEQFF

clone_size: NA
v_call: TRBV2
d_call: TRBD1
cdr3_length: 14
j_call: TRBJ1-4
cdr3_nt: TGTGCCAGCAGCGCCGGGACAGGGTTTGAAAAACTGTTTTTT
cdr3_aa: CASSAGTGFEKLFF

clone_size: once
v_call: TRBV9
d_call: NA
cdr3_length: 14
j_call: TRBJ1-3
cdr3_nt: TGTGCCAGCAGCGTAGCAGGTCATGGAAACACCATATATTTT
cdr3_aa: CASSVAGHGNTIYF

clone_size: NA
v_call: TRBV2
d_call: NA
cdr3_length: 15
j_call: TRBJ1-2
cdr3_nt: TGTGCCAGCAGTGCGAGACAGGTGGTGGACTATGGCTACACCTTC
cdr3_aa: CASSARQVVDYGYTF

clone_size: NA
v_call: TRBV28
d_call: TRBD2
cdr3_length: 15
j_call: TRBJ2-7
cdr3_nt: TGTGCCAGCAGTTTATTACGGCTGGGAGGGAACGAGCAGTACTTC
cdr3_aa: CASSLLRLGGNEQYF

clone_size: once
v_call: TRBV18
d_call: TRBD2
cdr3_length: 15
j_call: TRBJ2-5
cdr3_nt: TGTGCCAGCTCACCCTCCGCTGCGGGGGGCCCATTTCAGTACTTC
cdr3_aa: CASSPSAAGGPFQYF

clone_size: NA
v_call: TRBV19
d_call: TRBD1
cdr3_length: 15
j_call: TRBJ1-2
cdr3_nt: TGTGCCAGTAGTGCCACCGGGACAGGTGGCATGGGCTACACCTTC
cdr3_aa: CASSATGTGGMGYTF

clone_size: NA
v_call: TRBV19
d_call: TRBD2
cdr3_length: 14
j_call: TRBJ2-3
cdr3_nt: TGTGCCAGTAGTACCGGGGGGGGTACAGATACGCAGTATTTT
cdr3_aa: CASSTGGGTDTQYF

clone_size: NA
v_call: TRBV27
d_call: TRBD2
cdr3_length: 18
j_call: TRBJ2-1
cdr3_nt: TGTGCCAGCAGTTTAAATCCAACTAGCGGGGGATTATACAATGAGCAGTTCTTC
cdr3_aa: CASSLNPTSGGLYNEQFF